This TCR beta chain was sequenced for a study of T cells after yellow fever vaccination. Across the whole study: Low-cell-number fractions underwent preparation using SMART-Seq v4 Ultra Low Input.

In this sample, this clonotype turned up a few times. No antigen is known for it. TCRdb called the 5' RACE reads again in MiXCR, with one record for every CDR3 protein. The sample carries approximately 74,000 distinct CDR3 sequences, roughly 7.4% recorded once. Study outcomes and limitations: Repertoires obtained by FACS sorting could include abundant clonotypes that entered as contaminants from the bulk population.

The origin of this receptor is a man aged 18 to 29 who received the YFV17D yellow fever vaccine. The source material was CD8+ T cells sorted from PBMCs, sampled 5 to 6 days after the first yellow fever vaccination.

CDR3 bases: TGTGCCACCAGCAGAGAACAGGGTTCGCAGCCCCAGCATTTT. This gives the protein CATSREQGSQPQHF. The chain joins TRBV15 to TRBJ1-5, with D possibly TRBD1 on 6 matching bases. Germline lookup yields CDR1 LNHNV and CDR2 YYDKDF (reference sequence). V shed 0 bases and J shed 7 bases, with 10 bases lying between them. The CDR3 extends over 14 amino acids.